Sequencing of this TCR beta chain was carried out in a study of CD8 T cells in ankylosing spondylitis. In germline, CDR1 is SGHRS, CDR2 YFSETQ. This CDR3 is built from 16 residues. V lost 3 bases and J 6 bases, leaving 18 bases between the germline ends. Making use of molecular barcodes, quantitative 5'-RACE generated TCR beta libraries. TCRdb reanalysed the 5' RACE reads using MiXCR and keeps one entry per CDR3 protein. The top ten hold approximately 0.51% of the sample, which has 700,000 to 1,000,000 distinct CDR3 sequences, over 9.5% seen once. In this sample, this clonotype turned up a few times. The antigen remains unidentified. Study observations and caveats: Seemingly characteristic of ankylosing spondylitis blood was a TCR beta motif consisting of under 10 highly homologous variants. Earlier work had already found some motif variants in reactive arthritis synovial fluid and blood. Significant enrichment of disease-linked clones was reported in matched ankylosing spondylitis synovial fluid.

This TCR derives from a male donor with ankylosing spondylitis. This chain connects TRBV5-1 to TRBJ2-2; D remains unclear. Source material: blood, either unsorted or a sorted T cell fraction (not recorded which). The CDR3 is CASSSSALREAGELFF. The CDR3 nucleotides read TGCGCCAGCAGCTCGAGTGCACTCCGAGAGGCCGGGGAGCTGTTTTTT.